This TCR beta chain comes out of a study of Graves' ophthalmopathy and Graves' hyperthyroidism. About this clonotype itself: Its antigen remains unidentified.

Findings and caveats of the study: A 13-signature model separated ophthalmopathy from stable hyperthyroidism, reaching 85% to 90% sensitivity and roughly 82% specificity cross-validated. Blood repertoires reportedly contained most expanded thyroid clonotypes above 0.001 frequency.

Researchers turned away patients with other autoimmune diseases, uncontrolled infections, pregnancy or lactation. What supplied the PBMCs was about 9.8 ml of fresh peripheral blood. CDR3 regions of TCR beta were amplified from RNA transcripts. An opening RT-PCR round employed HTBI primers and preceded a second-round multiplex PCR. From the multiplex PCR reads, TCRdb called clonotypes with MiXCR, one entry per CDR3 protein. Here the sample spans hundreds of thousands of distinct CDR3 sequences, about 20% being singletons. This CDR3 has 15 residues. Per germline, CDR1 SNHLY and CDR2 FYNNEI. J gave up 1 base and V 1 base, and 3 bases lay outside the gene matches.

The TCR originated in a woman aged 18-35 years with stable Graves' hyperthyroidism. Some clones in this sample may be carry-over from other donors' samples. Input material: peripheral blood. The chain has TRBV2 and TRBJ1-1, with 7 positions matching TRBD1. The CDR3 bases are TGTGCCAGCAGTGAAGTCAGGGGGGGGAACACTGAAGCTTTCTTT. Encoded protein: CASSEVRGGNTEAFF. Filled out from reference TRBV2 and TRBJ1-1, the complete variable domain reads EPEVTQTPSHQVTQMGQEVILRCVPISNHLYFYWYRQILGQKVEFLVSFYNNEISEKSEIFDDQFSVERPDGSNFTLKIRSTKLEDSAMYFCASSEVRGGNTEAFFGQGTRLTVV.